The rows below give T cell receptor beta chains drawn from one sample of a study of blood T cell repertoires in COVID-19. TCRdb's table, derived via immunoSEQ multiplex PCR, lists solely in-frame clones and lacks some. Of around 210,000 clones listed, roughly 80% are singletons. Material: peripheral blood. The receptor set was obtained from an older woman with acute or convalescent COVID-19. Each CDR3 is given with its conserved first and last residue. D genes are given only for firm matches. Expanded clones are given a class, and other clones once, few, many or no size at all.

CDR3nt | CDR3aa | v_gene | d_gene | j_gene | abundance
TGTGCCACCAAACCGGACTTGGATTCACCCCTCCACTTT | CATKPDLDSPLHF | TRBV19 | - | TRBJ1-6 | -
TGTGCTAGTGGTCGAGAAGAGACCCAGTACTTC | CASGREETQYF | TRBV12-5 | - | TRBJ2-5 | once
TGCGCCAGCAGCCCCCGGACAGATAATGAAAAACTGTTTTTT | CASSPRTDNEKLFF | TRBV5-1 | - | TRBJ1-4 | once
TGTGCCAGCACCTCGACGGCGGAGCTTAATGAAAAACTGTTTTTT | CASTSTAELNEKLFF | TRBV28 | - | TRBJ1-4 | once
TGTGCCAGCAGCCCCGGGGGGAATGGCTACACCTTC | CASSPGGNGYTF | TRBV7-9 | - | TRBJ1-2 | -
TGTGCCAGCAGCTTACCCCAGCGGGAGGGCGGGGTGCAGTACTTC | CASSLPQREGGVQYF | TRBV11-3 | TRBD2 | TRBJ2-7 | -
TGTGCCAGCAGCACGTTGGGAGCCCAGTACTTC | CASSTLGAQYF | TRBV7-8 | - | TRBJ2-5 | -
TGTGCCAGCTCCCTGGGGGGTGGCAGTGAAAAACTGTTTTTT | CASSLGGGSEKLFF | TRBV2 | - | TRBJ1-4 | once
TGCGCCAGCAGCTTGGCTCGCGTTAATAGCAATCAGCCCCAGCATTTT | CASSLARVNSNQPQHF | TRBV5-1 | - | TRBJ1-5 | -
TGTGCCAGCAGTGATAATCGGGACAGCTACGAGCAGTACTTC | CASSDNRDSYEQYF | TRBV2 | TRBD1 | TRBJ2-7 | -
TGTGCCAGCAGCTTAGAGGGGGATTCACCCCTCCACTTT | CASSLEGDSPLHF | TRBV7-6 | - | TRBJ1-6 | once
TGTGCCAGCAGCGGAGGGGTTGGGCAGCCGGAAGCTTTCTTT | CASSGGVGQPEAFF | TRBV7-2 | - | TRBJ1-1 | -
TGTGCCAGTAGTATAGATTATTCGGCGAACACCGGGGAGCTGTTTTTT | CASSIDYSANTGELFF | TRBV19 | - | TRBJ2-2 | -
TGCGCCAGCAGCTTGGTAGCGGGAGTTGACAATGAGCAGTTCTTC | CASSLVAGVDNEQFF | TRBV5-1 | TRBD2 | TRBJ2-1 | -
TGTGCCAGCAGCTTAAATAGCCAGACCCAGTACTTC | CASSLNSQTQYF | TRBV7-9 | - | TRBJ2-5 | -
TGTGCAACCAAGACAACGAACACCGGGGAGCTGTTTTTT | CATKTTNTGELFF | TRBV28 | - | TRBJ2-2 | -
TGTGCCAGCAGTGACGGACTAGCGGGATTCTACAATGAGCAGTTCTTC | CASSDGLAGFYNEQFF | TRBV6-1 | TRBD2 | TRBJ2-1 | few
TGTGCCAGCTCACCCGAAATAGCGGGGAGCTCCTACAATGAGCAGTTCTTC | CASSPEIAGSSYNEQFF | TRBV18 | TRBD2 | TRBJ2-1 | few
TGTGCCAGCAGGGGTTGGGAGGGTGAAGCTTTCTTT | CASRGWEGEAFF | TRBV2 | - | TRBJ1-1 | -
TGTGCCAGCAGCTCCGGGACAGGGGGCAAGGATACGCAGTATTTT | CASSSGTGGKDTQYF | TRBV7-6 | TRBD1 | TRBJ2-3 | -
TGCGCCAGCAGCCTGACAGGGTCGAGCGGTCAGCCCCAGCATTTT | CASSLTGSSGQPQHF | TRBV5-1 | TRBD1 | TRBJ1-5 | -
TGCAGCGTTGACAGGGTGACCAACACCGGGGAGCTGTTTTTT | CSVDRVTNTGELFF | TRBV29-1 | - | TRBJ2-2 | -
TGTGCCAGCAGGGGTAGCGGGAGGATAAGGGAGCTGTTTTTT | CASRGSGRIRELFF | TRBV6-5 | TRBD2 | TRBJ2-2 | -
TGCGCCAGCAGCCTGTTTAGGGGTCATCAGCCCCAGCATTTT | CASSLFRGHQPQHF | TRBV4-1 | - | TRBJ1-5 | -
TGTGCCAGCAGCTCCCAGGGCCGAGAGACTGAAGCTTTCTTT | CASSSQGRETEAFF | TRBV7-9 | - | TRBJ1-1 | -
TGCGCCAGCACGGCGGGGGTGCTAGCGGGAAACTACGAGCAGTACTTC | CASTAGVLAGNYEQYF | TRBV5-1 | TRBD2 | TRBJ2-7 | -
TGTGCCAGCAGCCCAGAACCGGGACACAGTCTTGAAGCTTTCTTT | CASSPEPGHSLEAFF | TRBV3-1/TRBV3-2 | - | TRBJ1-1 | -
TGTGCCACTGGGGCCGGGGGTGCGAACACCGGGGAGCTGTTTTTT | CATGAGGANTGELFF | TRBV28 | - | TRBJ2-2 | -
TGTGCCAGCAGCCAAGGATCCCCGGGACTAGCGGGAGGCTACGAGCAGTACTTC | CASSQGSPGLAGGYEQYF | TRBV4-2 | TRBD2 | TRBJ2-7 | -
TGTGCCAGCAGTTACGGGGGGTTTGGAGCACCCCTCCACTTT | CASSYGGFGAPLHF | TRBV6-5 | - | TRBJ1-6 | -
TGTGCCAGTAGTCCGACAGGGTGGGCTGAAGCTTTCTTT | CASSPTGWAEAFF | TRBV19 | TRBD1 | TRBJ1-1 | -
TGTGCCAGCAGTAAGAGCGGGAGTTTGCACGAGCAGTACTTC | CASSKSGSLHEQYF | TRBV6-5 | TRBD2 | TRBJ2-7 | -
TGCAGCGTTGAAGGGAGTCGGGATGAGCAGTTCTTC | CSVEGSRDEQFF | TRBV29-1 | - | TRBJ2-1 | -
TGTGCCAGCAGCCCGAATATGGGAGGGGGGGTCTCCTACAATGAGCAGTTCTTC | CASSPNMGGGVSYNEQFF | TRBV9 | - | TRBJ2-1 | -
TGTGCCACCAGTGATTCCCCCTCCGGGACAGGGTACCATGAGCAGTTCTTC | CATSDSPSGTGYHEQFF | TRBV24-1 | TRBD1 | TRBJ2-1 | -
TGTGCCAGCGGCCGGAGATGGTTGTCGCAGTTCTTC | CASGRRWLSQFF | TRBV28 | - | TRBJ2-1 | -
TGTGCCAGCAGTTACTTGAAGTGGACATACACCCCCGATACGCAGTATTTT | CASSYLKWTYTPDTQYF | TRBV6-7 | - | TRBJ2-3 | once
TGTGCCACGGGGGAGGGGGATGCAACTAATGAAAAACTGTTTTTT | CATGEGDATNEKLFF | TRBV19 | - | TRBJ1-4 | -
TGTGCCAGTAGTGGGACTAGCGGGGAATCGTACGAGCAGTACTTC | CASSGTSGESYEQYF | TRBV19 | TRBD2 | TRBJ2-7 | -
TGCGCCAGCAGTGGACCTAGCAGCGGGGGTACGCAGTATTTT | CASSGPSSGGTQYF | TRBV10-2 | TRBD2 | TRBJ2-3 | -
TGTGCCAGCAATCTAGGTAGAACCTACGAGCAGTACTTC | CASNLGRTYEQYF | TRBV28 | - | TRBJ2-7 | -
TGTGCCAGCAGTGCTGAGGGGGCCGCTGAAGCTTTCTTT | CASSAEGAAEAFF | TRBV2 | TRBD1 | TRBJ1-1 | -